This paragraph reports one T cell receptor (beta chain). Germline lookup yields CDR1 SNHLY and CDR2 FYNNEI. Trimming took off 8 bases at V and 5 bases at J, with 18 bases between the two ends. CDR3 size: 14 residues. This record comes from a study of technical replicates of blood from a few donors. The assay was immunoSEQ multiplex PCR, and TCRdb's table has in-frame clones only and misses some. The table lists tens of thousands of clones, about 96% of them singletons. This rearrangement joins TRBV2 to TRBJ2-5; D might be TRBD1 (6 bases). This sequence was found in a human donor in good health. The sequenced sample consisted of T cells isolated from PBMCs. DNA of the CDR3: TGTGCCAGCTCAGATACAGGGTGGGGGGAGACCCAGTACTTC. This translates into CASSDTGWGETQYF.